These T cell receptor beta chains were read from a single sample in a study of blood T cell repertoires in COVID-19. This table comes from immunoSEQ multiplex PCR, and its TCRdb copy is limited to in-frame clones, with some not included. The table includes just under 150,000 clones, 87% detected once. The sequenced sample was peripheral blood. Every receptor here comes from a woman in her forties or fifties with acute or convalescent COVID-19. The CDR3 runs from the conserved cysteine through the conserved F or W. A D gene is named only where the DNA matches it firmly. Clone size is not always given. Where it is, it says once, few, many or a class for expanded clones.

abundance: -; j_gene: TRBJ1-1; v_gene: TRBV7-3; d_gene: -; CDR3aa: CASSLSGAPNTEAFF; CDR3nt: TGTGCCAGCAGCTTATCAGGGGCGCCGAACACTGAAGCTTTCTTT
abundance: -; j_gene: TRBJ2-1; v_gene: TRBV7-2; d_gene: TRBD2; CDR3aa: CASSLTGGSSYNEQFF; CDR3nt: TGTGCCAGCAGCCTGACCGGCGGGAGCTCCTACAATGAGCAGTTCTTC
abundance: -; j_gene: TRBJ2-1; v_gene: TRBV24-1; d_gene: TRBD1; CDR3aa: CASKGGQGTFDEQFF; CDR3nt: TGTGCCAGCAAAGGGGGACAGGGAACCTTCGATGAGCAGTTCTTC
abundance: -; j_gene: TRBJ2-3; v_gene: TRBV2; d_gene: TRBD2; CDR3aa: CASSEIASGSGTQYF; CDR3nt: TGTGCCAGCAGTGAAATTGCTAGCGGGAGCGGTACGCAGTATTTT
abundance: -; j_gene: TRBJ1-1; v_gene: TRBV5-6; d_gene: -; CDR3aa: CASRAGVRGLLAEAFF; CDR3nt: TGTGCCAGCAGAGCCGGAGTGCGGGGGCTCCTTGCTGAAGCTTTCTTT
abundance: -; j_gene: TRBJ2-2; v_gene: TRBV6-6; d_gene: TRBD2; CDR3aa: CASSRWTRPAVGDTGELFF; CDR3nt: TGTGCCAGCAGCCGATGGACTAGGCCCGCTGTAGGCGACACCGGGGAGCTGTTTTTT
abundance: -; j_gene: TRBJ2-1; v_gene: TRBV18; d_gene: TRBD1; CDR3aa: CASLEDRAYNEQFF; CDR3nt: TGTGCCAGTCTCGAGGACAGGGCTTACAATGAGCAGTTCTTC
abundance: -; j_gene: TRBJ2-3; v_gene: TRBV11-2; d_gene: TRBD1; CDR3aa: CASSLQDRGGDTQYF; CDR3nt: TGTGCCAGCAGCTTACAAGACAGGGGTGGAGATACGCAGTATTTT
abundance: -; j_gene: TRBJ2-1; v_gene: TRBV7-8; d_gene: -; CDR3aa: CASSLRSWGDEQFF; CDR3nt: TGTGCCAGCAGCTTAAGGTCTTGGGGGGATGAGCAGTTCTTC
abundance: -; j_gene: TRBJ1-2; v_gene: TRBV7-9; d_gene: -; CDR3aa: CASSLGARGYTF; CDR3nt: TGTGCCAGCAGCTTGGGGGCTCGGGGCTACACCTTC
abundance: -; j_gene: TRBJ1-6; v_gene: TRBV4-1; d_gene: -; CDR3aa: CASSQDPFTGSLLSYNSPLHF; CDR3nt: TGCGCCAGCAGCCAAGATCCGTTCACAGGCAGCTTACTCTCCTATAATTCACCCCTCCACTTT
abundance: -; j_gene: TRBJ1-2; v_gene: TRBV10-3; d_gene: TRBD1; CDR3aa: CAIGGGTGGVPDRGYTF; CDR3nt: TGTGCCATCGGTGGGGGAACAGGGGGAGTGCCCGATCGTGGCTACACCTTC
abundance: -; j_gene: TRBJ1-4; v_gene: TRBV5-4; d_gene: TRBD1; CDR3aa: CASSRDRGNEKLFF; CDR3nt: TGTGCCAGCAGCCGGGACAGGGGAAATGAAAAACTGTTTTTT
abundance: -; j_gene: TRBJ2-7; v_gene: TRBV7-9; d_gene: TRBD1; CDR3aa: CASSPGTGIYEQYF; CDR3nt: TGTGCCAGCAGCCCCGGGACAGGCATCTACGAGCAGTACTTC
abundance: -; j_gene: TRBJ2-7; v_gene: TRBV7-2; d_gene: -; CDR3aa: CASSLEYRSSYEQYF; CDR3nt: TGTGCCAGCAGCTTAGAGTATCGGAGCTCCTACGAGCAGTACTTC
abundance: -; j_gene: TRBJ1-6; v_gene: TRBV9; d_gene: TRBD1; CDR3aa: CASSVEGTGSNSPLHF; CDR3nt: TGTGCCAGCAGCGTAGAGGGGACAGGTTCTAATTCACCCCTCCACTTT
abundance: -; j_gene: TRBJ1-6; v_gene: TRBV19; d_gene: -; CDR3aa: CASSIDRGDSPLHF; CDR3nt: TGTGCCAGTAGTATAGACAGGGGAGATTCACCCCTCCACTTT
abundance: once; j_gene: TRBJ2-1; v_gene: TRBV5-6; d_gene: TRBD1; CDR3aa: CASSLVRTGNNEQFF; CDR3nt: TGTGCCAGCAGCTTGGTGCGGACAGGGAACAATGAGCAGTTCTTC
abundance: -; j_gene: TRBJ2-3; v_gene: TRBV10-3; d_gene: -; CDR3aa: CAIREGIGETDTQYF; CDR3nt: TGTGCCATCAGAGAGGGGATCGGGGAAACAGATACGCAGTATTTT
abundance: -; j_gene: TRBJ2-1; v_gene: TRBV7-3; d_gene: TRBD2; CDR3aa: CASKAGGSYNEQFF; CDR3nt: TGTGCCAGCAAGGCGGGGGGCTCCTACAATGAGCAGTTCTTC
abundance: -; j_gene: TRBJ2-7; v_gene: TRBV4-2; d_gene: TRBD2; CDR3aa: CASSQSGGGYEQYF; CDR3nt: TGTGCCAGCAGCCAAAGCGGGGGCGGGTACGAGCAGTACTTC
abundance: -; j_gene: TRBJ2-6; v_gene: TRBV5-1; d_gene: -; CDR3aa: CASSFGFSGANVLTF; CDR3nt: TGCGCCAGCAGCTTCGGGTTCTCTGGGGCCAACGTCCTGACTTTC
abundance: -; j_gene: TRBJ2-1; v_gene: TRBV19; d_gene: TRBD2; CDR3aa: CASTRISGTKNEQFF; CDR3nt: TGTGCCAGTACCCGTATTAGCGGGACGAAAAATGAGCAGTTCTTC
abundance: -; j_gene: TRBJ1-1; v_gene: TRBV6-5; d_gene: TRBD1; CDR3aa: CASSYPQGREAFF; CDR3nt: TGTGCCAGCAGTTACCCACAGGGGAGGGAAGCTTTCTTT
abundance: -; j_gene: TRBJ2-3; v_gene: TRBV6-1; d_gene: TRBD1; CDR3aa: CASSEDRTGGADTQYF; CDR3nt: TGTGCCAGCAGTGAAGACCGGACAGGGGGCGCAGATACGCAGTATTTT
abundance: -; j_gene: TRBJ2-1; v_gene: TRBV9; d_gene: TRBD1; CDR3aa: CASSVGDSPYNEQFF; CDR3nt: TGTGCCAGCAGCGTTGGGGACAGTCCCTACAATGAGCAGTTCTTC
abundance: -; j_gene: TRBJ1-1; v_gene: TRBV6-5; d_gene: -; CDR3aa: CASTLDTNTEAFF; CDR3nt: TGTGCCAGCACCTTAGACACGAACACTGAAGCTTTCTTT
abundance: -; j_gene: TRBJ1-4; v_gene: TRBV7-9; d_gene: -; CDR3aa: CASGQRATNEKLFF; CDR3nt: TGTGCCAGCGGACAGAGAGCAACTAATGAAAAACTGTTTTTT
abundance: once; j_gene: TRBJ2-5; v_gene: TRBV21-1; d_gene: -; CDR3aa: CASSNSTAQETQYF; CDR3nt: TGTGCCAGCAGCAACTCTACCGCGCAAGAGACCCAGTACTTC
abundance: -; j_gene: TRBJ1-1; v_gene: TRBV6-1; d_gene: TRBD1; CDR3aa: CASSDRWDRGPQAFF; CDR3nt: TGTGCCAGCAGTGATAGGTGGGACAGGGGTCCTCAAGCTTTCTTT
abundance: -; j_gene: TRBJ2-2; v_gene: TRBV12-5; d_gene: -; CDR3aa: CASAGPNTGELFF; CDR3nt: TGTGCTAGCGCGGGACCGAACACCGGGGAGCTGTTTTTT
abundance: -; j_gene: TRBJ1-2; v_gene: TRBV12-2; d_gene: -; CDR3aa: CASRLRTAENYGYTF; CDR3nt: TGTGCAAGTCGCTTAAGGACAGCCGAGAACTATGGCTACACCTTC
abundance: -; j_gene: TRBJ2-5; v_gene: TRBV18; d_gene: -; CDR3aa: CASSPPRGSGAGFGETQYF; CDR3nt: TGTGCCAGCTCACCACCGAGGGGGAGCGGAGCTGGGTTCGGAGAGACCCAGTACTTC
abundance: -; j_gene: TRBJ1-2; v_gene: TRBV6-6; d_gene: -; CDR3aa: CASRTVGQGGYTF; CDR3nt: TGTGCCAGCAGGACTGTAGGGCAGGGTGGCTACACCTTC
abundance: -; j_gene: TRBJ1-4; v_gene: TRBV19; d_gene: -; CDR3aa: CASSFQVDNEKLFF; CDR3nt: TGTGCCAGTAGTTTCCAGGTAGACAACGAAAAACTGTTTTTT
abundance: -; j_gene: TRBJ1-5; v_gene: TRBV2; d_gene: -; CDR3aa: CASTIGGDQPQHF; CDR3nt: TGTGCCAGCACCATAGGAGGGGATCAGCCCCAGCATTTT
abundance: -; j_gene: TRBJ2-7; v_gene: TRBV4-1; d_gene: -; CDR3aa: CASSLLVGGDYEQYF; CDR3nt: TGCGCCAGCAGCCTCCTAGTTGGCGGGGACTACGAGCAGTACTTC
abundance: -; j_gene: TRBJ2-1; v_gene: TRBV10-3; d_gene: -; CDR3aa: CAISESQDSYNEQFF; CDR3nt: TGTGCCATCAGTGAGTCACAGGACTCCTACAATGAGCAGTTCTTC
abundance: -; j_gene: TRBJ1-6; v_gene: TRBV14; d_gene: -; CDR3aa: CASSPWDISNSPLHF; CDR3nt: TGTGCCAGCAGCCCCTGGGACATCTCTAATTCACCCCTCCACTTT
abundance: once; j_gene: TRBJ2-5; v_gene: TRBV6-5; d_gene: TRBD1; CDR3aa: CASNPDRVARETQYF; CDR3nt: TGTGCCAGCAACCCGGACAGGGTGGCGAGGGAGACCCAGTACTTC